Sequencing of this T cell receptor beta chain was carried out in a study of shared clonotypes between healthy human individuals (dated by TCRdb to the early 2020s). As for the study more broadly: Three men and two women, aged 18 to 49 years, made up the cohort. For each donor, CD4 naive and CD4 memory were each run on three plates, CD8 naive on two plates, and CD8 memory on one plate. To estimate repertoire size and how much clonotypes are shared between individuals, the study performed deep sequencing of blood TCR repertoires from a handful of healthy adults. To increase sequencing depth and limit assay-specific biases, TCR repertoire library preparation and sequencing were carried out by different laboratories using diverse techniques. Each donor's leukapheresis produced roughly between roughly 0.85 and 10 billion PBMCs.

Healthy HIV-negative adults with no recently reported acute infections or vaccinations were included as donors. Every donor was a Caucasian adult living in Nashville, Tennessee, USA. CD8 memory samples were composed of magnetically selected CD45RO+ cells combined with CCR7-negative CD45RA+ effector memory (TemRA) cells. After blood collection by leukapheresis, PBMCs were isolated using Ficoll-Histopaque density gradient centrifugation and then cryopreserved in the vapor phase of liquid nitrogen. Analytical flow cytometry was used to check the purity and quantity of each magnetically sorted T cell population. Genomic DNA was isolated from each sorted fraction and quantified by UV absorbance on a Nanodrop 2000c. Using the deep immunoSEQ assay, TCR CDR3 regions were amplified from genomic DNA by multiplex PCR. Extracted genomic DNA from each cell subset was spread evenly across all wells of several immunoSEQ 96-well plates, with each plate serving as a replicate. For sorted subsets, roughly 190 ng of genomic DNA, equivalent to 30,000 or so T cell genomes, went into each replicate PCR. Purified libraries were measured with a Qubit 3.0 fluorometer, size-checked on a Bioanalyzer 2100, and measured again with the KAPA Library Quantification kit. Every immunoSEQ 96-well plate was sequenced on a dedicated single-read 150-cycle Illumina NextSeq 550 flow cell. The original methods were these. Because the immunoSEQ output held only junctional sequences and lacked quality scores, the filtering could not match the filtering applied to full-length reads. To assign V/J genes and CDR3, sequences were annotated using PyIR, a Python wrapper for IgBLAST v1.9, with IMGT germline references. Reads were removed for weak V/J assignments (E-value above 1e-6), missing CDR3, stop codons, out-of-frame junctions, or ambiguous translated residues. A V3J clonotype was defined by an identical inferred V gene, J gene, and CDR3 amino acid sequence. To compute the percentage overlap between repertoires, the number of shared unique clonotypes was divided by the size of the smaller repertoire. Repertoire richness was assessed with RTK rarefaction, the Chao1 estimator, and Recon v2.1 estimates of unobserved clonotypes. For all TCRbeta clonotypes obtained by the gDNA method from a handful of donors, generation probabilities were computed with OLGA. As stored in TCRdb, this immuneACCESS dataset retains in-frame rearrangements with V and J assigned. A fraction of the clones does not appear; measured against another copy, unresolved V genes explain less than half of the discrepancy, and the remainder lacks a known reason. V and J calls and clone size are copied from that table; D and trimming were computed from the DNA. The sample yields 98,000 or so clones; 55% to 70% were counted once. The top ten hold around 24% of the sample.

This clone was recorded only once. The antigen it binds to is not known. Nothing much larger sits one base from this clone, and base qualities are not available. The CDR3 starts with the cysteine, ends with the phenylalanine, and has 13 residues. This entry keeps only the CDR3 DNA: 39 bases, framed from base 1. The germline V gene sets CDR1 to SGDLS and CDR2 to YYNGEE. What the study reported, not specific to this receptor: Clonotypes shared by all four sorted-subset donors showed higher generation probabilities than non-shared clonotypes. Pairwise subsampling indicated that sequencing depth was expected to affect the degree of clonotype sharing among donors. Larger estimated clonotype richness was generally found for naive subsets than for memory subsets. Sampling was restricted to blood, and TCR repertoires in tissue are likely to differ from TCR repertoires in blood. Approximately 4.8% of naive CD4, 3.5% of naive CD8, about 2.1% of memory CD4, and 0.35% to 0.4% of memory CD8 clonotypes were shared across several donors. Rarefaction of sorted-subset datasets indicated incomplete sequencing despite the large sequencing depth. Because the study included a small number of donors, the genetic and exposure-history diversity represented was limited.

The specimen was memory CD8+ T cells sorted from blood. Read against the paper, the sample's cell subset or site label means: CD45RO+ cells pooled with CCR7-negative TemRA cells. Here the chain combines TRBV9 and TRBJ2-5, and TRBD2 matches 7 of the central bases. Near its end, the DNA agrees better with TRBJ2-7, so the J call may be wrong. The TCR originated in a woman under 40 in good health. The CDR3 protein is CASSPPSGYEQYF. The DNA sequence reads TGTGCCAGCAGCCCTCCTAGCGGCTACGAGCAGTACTTC.